These 29 T cell receptor beta chains originate from one sample sequenced in a study of T-cell memory formation after mild COVID-19. TCRdb fed the 5' RACE reads into MiXCR, producing one record per CDR3 protein. This table has 110,000 or so distinct CDR3 sequences, roughly 20% appearing once. The sequenced material came from PBMCs or a T cell subset sorted from them (not recorded which). These receptors all stem from a young man who had mild COVID-19 (a few samples of this study predate the infection). Cell type and time point are not known.

The chain links TRBV7-8 to TRBJ2-1; tentatively, D is TRBD1 (6 bases). This CDR3 has 15 amino acids. CDR1 and CDR2 from the germline V gene are SGHVS and FQNEAQ. Trimming stripped 1 base from V and 6 bases from J, with 13 bases between. The CDR3 nucleotides read TGTGCCAGCAGCTTAGTCGGACAGATTCCCAATGAGCAGTTCTTC. This encodes CASSLVGQIPNEQFF.

DNA for the CDR3: TGCAGCGTTGAAGTGAGGGAGACAGGGGCCTACGAGCAGTACTTC. Its translation: CSVEVRETGAYEQYF. The chain joins TRBV29-1 to TRBJ2-7, with 8 bases that match TRBD1. This CDR3 has 15 amino acids. Unmatched junction bases numbered 7, after V lost 1 base and J lost 2 bases. Germline V gives CDR1 SQVTM, CDR2 ANQGSEA.

The chain is built from TRBV4-3 and TRBJ1-6, with D possibly being TRBD1 (5 bases). The CDR3 has 18 residues. V dropped 4 bases and J dropped 1 base, with 17 bases sitting between them. Germline V gene sequence: CDR1 LGHNA, CDR2 YSLEER. The CDR3 reads CASSPRGVKWSYNSPLHF. The CDR3 DNA is TGCGCCAGCAGCCCGCGAGGGGTTAAGTGGTCCTATAATTCACCCCTCCACTTT.

The chain is built from TRBV5-5 and TRBJ2-3; 8 nucleotides line up with TRBD1. The CDR3 length is 13 residues. The V and J ends lost 5 bases and 3 bases, in that order; junction bases with no gene match: 2. The V gene's germline CDR1 is SGHKS and CDR2 YYEKEE (reference sequence). Written as DNA, the CDR3 is TGTGCCAGCAGACGACAGGGGACAGATACGCAGTATTTT. Amino acid sequence: CASRRQGTDTQYF.

This clonotype was recorded a few times. The rearrangement uses TRBV4-1 and TRBJ2-2; D gene unclear. Germline V gene data show CDR1 as MGHRA and CDR2 as YSYEKL. V was trimmed by 1 base and J by 4 bases, leaving 10 bases between them. The CDR3 has 15 residues. CDR3 protein: CASSQVVMVTGELFF. Written as DNA, the CDR3 is TGCGCCAGCAGCCAAGTGGTCATGGTCACCGGGGAGCTGTTTTTT.

This clonotype was detected a few times. J is TRBJ2-5 and V is TRBV6-1; D may correspond to TRBD1 or TRBD2 (5 bases each). Germline assignment: CDR1 MNHNS and CDR2 SASEGT. Trimming left V 8 bases short and J 5 bases short, with 12 bases between. The CDR3 has 12 residues. This CDR3 is CASLGWGETQYF. The CDR3, as DNA: TGTGCCAGCTTGGGGTGGGGGGAGACCCAGTACTTC.

This clonotype was observed a few times. This rearrangement joins TRBV4-2 to TRBJ2-2; D might be TRBD1 (6 bases). The germline CDR1 and CDR2 sequences are LGHNA and YNFKEQ. The germline V and J ends were trimmed by 4 bases and 6 bases, with 18 bases remaining between them. This CDR3 is built from 16 residues. In nucleotides, the CDR3 is TGTGCCAGCAGCCGCTACCCCCTAGGGGGTGCCGGGGAGCTGTTTTTT. It specifies CASSRYPLGGAGELFF.

This clonotype has just a few counts. The rearrangement uses TRBV3-1 and TRBJ2-7; D is unresolved. The CDR3 totals 10 residues. The V and J ends lost 8 bases and 6 bases respectively, with 8 bases between them. Germline CDR1 is LGHDT and CDR2 is YNNKEL (reference sequence). Here the CDR3 reads CASLIGEQYV. Here the CDR3 DNA reads TGTGCCAGCCTTATCGGCGAGCAGTACGTC.

This clonotype came up a few times. In DNA form, the CDR3 reads TGTGCCAGCAGCCAAGAGCTAGGAGAAGAGACCCAGTACTTC. Its protein product is CASSQELGEETQYF. The V gene is TRBV3-1, the J gene TRBJ2-5; D unresolved. V lost 0 bases and J 3 bases, leaving 8 bases between the germline ends. Germline V gene data show CDR1 as LGHDT and CDR2 as YNNKEL (reference sequence). The CDR3 length is 14 residues.

Only a few counts were recorded for this clonotype. V gene TRBV11-2 combines with J gene TRBJ2-1; TRBD2 matches at 8 bases. The CDR3 contains 18 residues. CDR1 SGHAT and CDR2 FQNNGV come from the germline V gene. Trimming at V came to 2 bases and at J to 4 bases, leaving 13 bases not matched to a gene. CDR3 DNA: TGTGCCAGCAGCTTACCCGGGACTAGAACTTGGGGTTACAATGAGCAGTTCTTC. Residues: CASSLPGTRTWGYNEQFF.

This clonotype showed up many times. The gene calls are TRBV6-4 and TRBJ2-1; 9 bases fit TRBD2. Unmatched junction bases numbered 6, after V lost 5 bases and J lost 4 bases. The V gene's germline CDR1 is MRHNA and CDR2 SNTAGT. The CDR3 runs 15 residues. CDR3 DNA sequence: TGTGCCAGCAGTATCAGCGGGGGGCAATACAATGAGCAGTTCTTC. Residues: CASSISGGQYNEQFF.

The chain uses TRBV6-5 and TRBJ2-2; tentative D call: TRBD1 (5 bases). The CDR3 sequence is 16 residues long. V was pared by 7 bases and J by 1 base, with 16 bases between. Per germline, CDR1 MNHEY and CDR2 SVGAGI. Written as DNA, the CDR3 is TGTGCCAGCACCCCCACCCCCAGGGTGAACACCGGGGAGCTGTTTTTT. It encodes CASTPTPRVNTGELFF.

V gene TRBV7-9 combines with J gene TRBJ2-1; the D gene is possibly TRBD2 (7 bases). Between the trimmed V and J ends, which lost 2 bases and 6 bases, there was a span of 11 bases. The CDR3 sequence is 14 residues long. CDR1 and CDR2 (germline): SEHNR, FQNEAQ (reference sequence). CDR3 in amino acids: CASSLRGAVNEQFF. CDR3 DNA sequence: TGTGCCAGCAGCTTACGGGGGGCAGTCAATGAGCAGTTCTTC. The full variable domain, with the rest looked up from reference TRBV7-9 and TRBJ2-1, is DTGVSQNPRHKITKRGQNVTFRCDPISEHNRLYWYRQTLGQGPEFLTYFQNEAQLEKSRLLSDRFSAERPKGSFSTLEIQRTEQGDSAMYLCASSLRGAVNEQFFGPGTRLTVL.

The chain combines TRBV9 with TRBJ1-4, with 10 bases that match TRBD1. After removal of 0 bases from V and 6 bases from J, the junction contained 2 bases not matched to a gene. The CDR3 extends over 15 amino acids. CDR1 and CDR2 (germline): SGDLS, YYNGEE. The CDR3 is CASSVGGTGDEKLFF. The CDR3 coding sequence is TGTGCCAGCAGCGTAGGCGGGACAGGGGATGAAAAACTGTTTTTT.

This clonotype was seen more than once but under ten times. The genes are TRBV12-3 or TRBV12-4 and TRBJ1-3, with D unresolved. V was trimmed by 5 bases and J by 4 bases, leaving 12 bases between them. This CDR3 has 14 residues. The DNA of the CDR3 is TGTGCCAGCAGTCGGGTTCTCCTGGGAAACACCATATATTTT. It is translated as CASSRVLLGNTIYF.

The CDR3 here is CASSLASGEQFF. The CDR3 bases are TGTGCCAGCAGCTTGGCGTCGGGTGAGCAGTTCTTC. J is TRBJ2-1 and V is TRBV5-6; D remains unclear. Germline assignment: CDR1 SGHDT and CDR2 YYEEEE. This CDR3 spans 12 amino acids. Trimming pared 0 bases from V and 9 bases from J, leaving 7 bases between.

The chain recombines TRBV10-3 with TRBJ1-2; possible D gene TRBD1, 5 bases. CDR1 ENHRY and CDR2 SYGVKD come from the germline V gene. This CDR3 spans 14 amino acids. Trimming shortened V by 6 bases and J by 5 bases, and 16 bases separated the two germline ends. The CDR3 DNA reads TGTGCCATCAGAACCGGGACGGCAGCTTATGGCTACACCTTC. This codes for CAIRTGTAAYGYTF.

The CDR3 DNA follows: TGCAGTGCTCTCGACGGGGGAGCCTACGAGCAGTACGTC. It yields the protein CSALDGGAYEQYV. This chain joins TRBV20-1 and TRBJ2-7, with D possibly matching TRBD2 (6 bases). The CDR3 runs to 13 residues. The V gene lost 5 bases and the J gene lost 2 bases, with 13 bases spanning the gap. From germline, CDR1 is DFQATT and CDR2 SNEGSKA (reference sequence).

This clonotype was observed many times. The rearrangement links TRBV29-1 to TRBJ2-7; D is uncertain. This CDR3 region has 12 residues. Germline values: CDR1 SQVTM, CDR2 ANQGSEA. Trimming left V 7 bases short and J 3 bases short, with 13 bases between. The CDR3 protein is CSGVFGVYEQYF. The CDR3 DNA reads TGCAGCGGGGTTTTCGGAGTCTACGAGCAGTACTTC.

The sample holds a few counts of this clonotype. CDR3 in amino acids: CSARGGSGNTIYF. The DNA of the CDR3 is TGCAGTGCTAGAGGAGGCTCTGGAAACACCATATATTTT. This chain connects TRBV20-1 to TRBJ1-3; D uncertain. This CDR3 contains 13 residues. V lost 1 base and J 0 bases, leaving 4 bases between the germline ends. Germline V lookup: CDR1 DFQATT, CDR2 SNEGSKA (reference sequence).

V usage is TRBV12-5 and J usage is TRBJ1-1, with 7 bases matching TRBD1. This CDR3 has 10 residues. Germline V gene data show CDR1 as LGHNT and CDR2 as FRNRAP. Trimming cost V 9 bases and J 5 bases; bases outside gene matches: 0. The CDR3 region is CASRGTEAFF. The CDR3 DNA reads TGTGCTAGCAGGGGGACTGAAGCTTTCTTT.

The V and J genes are TRBV7-9 and TRBJ2-7, with D unclear. The CDR3 is 15 amino acids. Germline-derived CDR1 and CDR2 are SEHNR and FQNEAQ (reference sequence). The V and J ends lost 5 bases and 0 bases respectively, with 14 bases between them. CDR3 sequence: CASSKGATSSYEQYV. CDR3 bases: TGTGCCAGCAGCAAGGGCGCCACGAGCTCCTACGAGCAGTACGTC.

The chain couples TRBV7-9 to TRBJ2-1, with TRBD2 matching over 11 bases. The trim removed 3 bases at V and 4 bases at J, leaving 14 bases unmatched. CDR3 size: 19 residues. CDR1 and CDR2 from the germline V gene are SEHNR and FQNEAQ (reference sequence). CDR3 in DNA: TGTGCCAGCAGCTTCCCGTTCCGACAGGGACTAGCGGCTTACAATGAGCAGTTCTTC. Translation: CASSFPFRQGLAAYNEQFF.

In its sample, this clonotype was seen a few times. The J gene is TRBJ2-7, the V gene TRBV4-3; 8 bases are shared with TRBD1. Trimming cost V 0 bases and J 3 bases; bases outside gene matches: 4. The CDR3 is 15 residues long. Germline V gene sequence: CDR1 LGHNA, CDR2 YSLEER. In DNA, the CDR3 is TGCGCCAGCAGCCAAGACCGGACAGGGAGCTACGAGCAGTACTTC. Protein product: CASSQDRTGSYEQYF.

The rearrangement links TRBV12-3 or TRBV12-4 to TRBJ2-7, with 8 nucleotides matching TRBD1. This CDR3 contains 14 residues. V was clipped by 5 bases and J by 6 bases; unmatched bases: 9. The CDR3 DNA reads as TGTGCCAGCAGTCCCGGGACAGGAATGGGCGAGCAGTACTTC. It specifies CASSPGTGMGEQYF.

J is TRBJ1-1 and V is TRBV29-1; no reliable D call. V was pared by 5 bases and J by 4 bases, with 23 bases between. This CDR3 region has 16 residues. Germline assignment: CDR1 SQVTM and CDR2 ANQGSEA. CDR3 amino acids: CSVRGSRSVGFTEAFF. The DNA for the CDR3 is TGCAGCGTTCGAGGGTCCCGCTCAGTTGGTTTCACTGAAGCTTTCTTT.

The chain carries TRBV7-9 and TRBJ2-1; 13 positions agree with TRBD2. The germline V gene encodes CDR1 SEHNR and CDR2 FQNEAQ (reference sequence). Germline trimming cut 5 bases from V and 0 bases from J; bases unmatched to any gene: 10. The CDR3 sequence is 19 residues long. The CDR3 loop is CASSPPGLAGRSSYNEQFF. The CDR3, as DNA: TGTGCCAGCAGCCCCCCGGGACTAGCGGGGAGGAGCTCCTACAATGAGCAGTTCTTC.

V usage is TRBV24-1 and J usage is TRBJ2-1; D remains unclear. The CDR3 is 12 amino acids. Germline CDR1 reads KGHDR; CDR2 reads SFDVKD. V was shortened by 6 bases and J by 8 bases, with 10 bases between the two germline ends. The CDR3 bases are TGTGCCACCAGTAGGTTCGGAGATGAGCAGTTCTTC. Its protein product is CATSRFGDEQFF.

This clonotype has just a few counts. This rearrangement joins TRBV27 to TRBJ2-5, with a tentative D call TRBD1 (6 bases). The CDR3 spans 14 residues. Germline CDR1 is MNHEY and CDR2 is SMNVEV (reference sequence). Trimming took 4 bases from V and 1 from J, leaving 10 bases between them. The CDR3 region has the DNA TGTGCCAGCAGTTACCTGGACAGCCAAGAGACCCAGTACTTC. This codes for CASSYLDSQETQYF.